This T cell receptor beta chain derives from a study of cytomegalovirus exposure and HLA in healthy donors. PCR primers comprised 60 Vbeta and 13 Jbeta primers. Sequencing was performed with immunoSEQ multiplex PCR; in TCRdb, only in-frame clones are kept and a portion is missing. This sample carries 100,000 to 150,000 clones, more than 75% of them seen once, and the ten largest clones take 9.5% to 13%. Losses at the gene ends were 5 bases for V and 3 bases for J; bases not matched to a gene: 2. The CDR3 length is 13 residues. Germline V gene lookup returns CDR1 MNHEY and CDR2 SMNVEV (reference sequence). This clone was counted between two and nine times.

Input material: PBMCs. V is TRBV27 and J is TRBJ2-7, with 9 bases aligning to TRBD1. The origin of this receptor is a man aged 25-45 years in good health and CMV-seropositive. This chain's CDR3 is CASSTDRGYEQYF. DNA for the CDR3: TGTGCCAGCAGTACGGACAGGGGCTACGAGCAGTACTTC.